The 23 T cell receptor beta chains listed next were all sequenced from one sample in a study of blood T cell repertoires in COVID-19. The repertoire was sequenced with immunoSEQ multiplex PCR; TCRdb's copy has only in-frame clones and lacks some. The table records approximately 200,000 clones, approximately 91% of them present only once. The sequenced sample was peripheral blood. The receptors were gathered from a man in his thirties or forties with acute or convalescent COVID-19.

DNA for the CDR3: TGTGCCAGCAGTTACCGGTGGGGGGGGGCATACGAGCAGTACTTC. It is translated as CASSYRWGGAYEQYF. The chain joins TRBV6-5 to TRBJ2-7, with D perhaps TRBD2 (7 bases). Germline V lookup: CDR1 MNHEY, CDR2 SVGAGI. The CDR3 consists of 15 residues. The V end lost 2 bases, the J end lost 4 bases, and 15 bases lay between the germline ends.

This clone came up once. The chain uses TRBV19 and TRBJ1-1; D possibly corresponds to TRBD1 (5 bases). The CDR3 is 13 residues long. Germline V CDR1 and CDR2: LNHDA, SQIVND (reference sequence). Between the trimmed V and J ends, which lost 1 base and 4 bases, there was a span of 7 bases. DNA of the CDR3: TGTGCCAGTAGTATAGGACAGACCACTGAAGCTTTCTTT. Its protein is CASSIGQTTEAFF.

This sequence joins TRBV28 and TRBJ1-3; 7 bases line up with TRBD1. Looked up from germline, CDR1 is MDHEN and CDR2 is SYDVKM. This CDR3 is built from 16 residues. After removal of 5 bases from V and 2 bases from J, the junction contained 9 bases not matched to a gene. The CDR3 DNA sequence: TGTGCCAGCAGTATGACAGGGCTGGGTACTGGAAACACCATATATTTT. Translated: CASSMTGLGTGNTIYF.

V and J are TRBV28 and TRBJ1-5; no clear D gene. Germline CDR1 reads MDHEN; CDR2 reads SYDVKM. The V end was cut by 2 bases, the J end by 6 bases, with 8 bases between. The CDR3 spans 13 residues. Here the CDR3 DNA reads TGTGCCAGCAGTTTAAACTTCGGTCAGCCCCAGCATTTT. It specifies CASSLNFGQPQHF.

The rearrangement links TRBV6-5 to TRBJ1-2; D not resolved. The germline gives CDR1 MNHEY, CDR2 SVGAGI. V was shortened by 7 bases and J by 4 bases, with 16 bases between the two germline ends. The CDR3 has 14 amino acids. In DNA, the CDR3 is TGTGCCAGCACCCCCAGGCTGTATTCCTATGGCTACACCTTC. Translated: CASTPRLYSYGYTF.

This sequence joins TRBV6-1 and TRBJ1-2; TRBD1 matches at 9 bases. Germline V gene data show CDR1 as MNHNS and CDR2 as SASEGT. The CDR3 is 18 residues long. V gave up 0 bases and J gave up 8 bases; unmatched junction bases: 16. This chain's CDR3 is CASSEAGPGTGKGIGYTF. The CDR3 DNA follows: TGTGCCAGCAGTGAAGCGGGCCCCGGGACAGGGAAAGGAATAGGCTACACCTTC.

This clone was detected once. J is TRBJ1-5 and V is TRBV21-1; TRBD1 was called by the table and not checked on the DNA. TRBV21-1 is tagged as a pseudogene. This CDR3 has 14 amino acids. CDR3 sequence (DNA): TGTGCCAGCAGCGCAAGCAGGGGGCATCAGCCCCAGCATTTT. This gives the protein CASSASRGHQPQHF.

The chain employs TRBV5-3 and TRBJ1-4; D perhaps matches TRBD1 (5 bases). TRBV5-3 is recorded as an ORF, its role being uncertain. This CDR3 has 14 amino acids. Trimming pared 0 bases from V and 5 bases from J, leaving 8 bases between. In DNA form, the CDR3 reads TGTGCCAGAAGCTTGGCAGGGAAAAATGAAAAACTGTTTTTT. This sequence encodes CARSLAGKNEKLFF.

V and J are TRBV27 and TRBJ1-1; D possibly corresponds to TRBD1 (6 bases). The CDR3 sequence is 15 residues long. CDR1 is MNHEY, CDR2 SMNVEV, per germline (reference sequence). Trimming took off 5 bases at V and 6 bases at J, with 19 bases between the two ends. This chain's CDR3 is CASSPRGGAHAEAFF. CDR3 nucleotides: TGTGCCAGCAGTCCTAGGGGGGGAGCGCATGCTGAAGCTTTCTTT.

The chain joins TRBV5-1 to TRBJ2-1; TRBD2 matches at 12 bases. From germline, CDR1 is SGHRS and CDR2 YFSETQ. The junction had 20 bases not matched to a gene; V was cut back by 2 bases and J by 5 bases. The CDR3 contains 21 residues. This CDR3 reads CASSFVRGVALAGGPHNEQFF. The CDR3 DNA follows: TGCGCCAGCAGCTTTGTGCGAGGTGTTGCCCTAGCGGGAGGGCCCCACAATGAGCAGTTCTTC. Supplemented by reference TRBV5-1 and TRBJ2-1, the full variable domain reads KAGVTQTPRYLIKTRGQQVTLSCSPISGHRSVSWYQQTPGQGLQFLFEYFSETQRNKGNFPGRFSGRQFSNSRSEMNVSTLELGDSALYLCASSFVRGVALAGGPHNEQFFGPGTRLTVL.

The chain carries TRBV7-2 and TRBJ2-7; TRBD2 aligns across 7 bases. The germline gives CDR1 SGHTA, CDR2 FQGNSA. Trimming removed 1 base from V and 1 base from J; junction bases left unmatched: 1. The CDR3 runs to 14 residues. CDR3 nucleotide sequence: TGTGCCAGCAGCTTAGGGCGGGGGTCCTACGAGCAGTACTTC. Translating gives CASSLGRGSYEQYF.

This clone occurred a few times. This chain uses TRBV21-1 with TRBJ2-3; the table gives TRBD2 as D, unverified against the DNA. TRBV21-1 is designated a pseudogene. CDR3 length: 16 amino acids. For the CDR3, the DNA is TGTGCCAGCAGCAAGGGACTAGCGGGACCCACAGATACGCAGTATTTT. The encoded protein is CASSKGLAGPTDTQYF.

As DNA, the CDR3 is TGTGCCTGGACCAGAAACTATGGCTACACCTTC. This encodes CAWTRNYGYTF. The chain links TRBV30 to TRBJ1-2; no clear D gene. The CDR3 is 11 residues long. V was clipped by 4 bases and J by 2 bases, with 5 bases between them. Germline V lookup: CDR1 GTSNPN, CDR2 SVGIG (reference sequence).

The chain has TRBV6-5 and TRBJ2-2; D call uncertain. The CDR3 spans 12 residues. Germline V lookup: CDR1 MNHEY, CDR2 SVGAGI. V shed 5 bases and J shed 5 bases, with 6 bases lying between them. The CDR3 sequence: CASSQTTGELFF. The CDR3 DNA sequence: TGTGCCAGCAGTCAAACTACCGGGGAGCTGTTTTTT.

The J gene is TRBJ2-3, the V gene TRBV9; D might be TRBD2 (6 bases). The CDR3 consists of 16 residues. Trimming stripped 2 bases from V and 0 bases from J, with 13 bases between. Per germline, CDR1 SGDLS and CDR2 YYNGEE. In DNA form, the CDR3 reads TGTGCCAGCAGCGTCCGACTAGGTGAGAGCACAGATACGCAGTATTTT. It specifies CASSVRLGESTDTQYF.

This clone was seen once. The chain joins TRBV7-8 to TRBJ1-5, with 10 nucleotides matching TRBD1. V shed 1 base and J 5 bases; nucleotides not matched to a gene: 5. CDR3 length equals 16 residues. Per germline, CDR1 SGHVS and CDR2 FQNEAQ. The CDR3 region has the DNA TGTGCCAGCAGCTTAGTGCGTGACAGGGGGCATCAGCCCCAGCATTTT. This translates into CASSLVRDRGHQPQHF.

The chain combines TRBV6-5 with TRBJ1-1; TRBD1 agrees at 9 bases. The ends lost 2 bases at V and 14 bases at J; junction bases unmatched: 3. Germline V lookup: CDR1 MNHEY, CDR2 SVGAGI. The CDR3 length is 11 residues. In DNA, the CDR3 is TGTGCCAGCAGTTACGGGACAGGGATGTTCTTT. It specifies CASSYGTGMFF.

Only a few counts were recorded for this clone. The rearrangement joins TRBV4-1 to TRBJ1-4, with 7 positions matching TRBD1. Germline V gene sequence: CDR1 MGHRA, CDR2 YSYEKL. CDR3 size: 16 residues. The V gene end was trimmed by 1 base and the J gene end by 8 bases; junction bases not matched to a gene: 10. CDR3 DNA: TGCGCCAGCAGCCAAGGTCGACAGGGCTTTGAAGAAAAACTGTTTTTT. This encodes CASSQGRQGFEEKLFF.

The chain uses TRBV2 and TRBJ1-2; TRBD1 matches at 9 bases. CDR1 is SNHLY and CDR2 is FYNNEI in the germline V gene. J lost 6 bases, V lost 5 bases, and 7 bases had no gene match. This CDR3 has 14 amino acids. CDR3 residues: CASSKLTGGDGYTF. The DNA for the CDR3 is TGTGCCAGCAGTAAACTCACAGGGGGCGATGGCTACACCTTC.

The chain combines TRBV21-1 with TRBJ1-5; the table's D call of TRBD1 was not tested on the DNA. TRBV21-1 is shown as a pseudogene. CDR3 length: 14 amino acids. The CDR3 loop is CASKDRGHGQPQHF. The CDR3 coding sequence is TGTGCCAGCAAGGACAGGGGACATGGTCAGCCCCAGCATTTT.

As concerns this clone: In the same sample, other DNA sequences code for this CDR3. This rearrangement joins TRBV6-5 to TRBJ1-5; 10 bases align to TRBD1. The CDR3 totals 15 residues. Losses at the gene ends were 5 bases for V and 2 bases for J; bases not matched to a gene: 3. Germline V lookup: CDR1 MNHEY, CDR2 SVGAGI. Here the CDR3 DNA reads TGTGCCAGCAGTAGGACAGGGGGAGGCAATCAGCCCCAGCATTTT. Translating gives CASSRTGGGNQPQHF.

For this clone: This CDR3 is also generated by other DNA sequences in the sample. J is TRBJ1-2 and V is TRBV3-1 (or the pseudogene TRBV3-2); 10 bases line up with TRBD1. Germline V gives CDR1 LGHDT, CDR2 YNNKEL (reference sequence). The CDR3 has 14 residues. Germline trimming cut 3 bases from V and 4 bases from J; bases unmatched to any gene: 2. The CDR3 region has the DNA TGTGCCAGCAGCCAGCGGGACAGGGGCTATGGCTACACCTTC. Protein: CASSQRDRGYGYTF.

In DNA, the CDR3 is TGTGCCAGCAGCAACGGGGGGCGGCAAGAGACCCAGTACTTC. This encodes CASSNGGRQETQYF. The chain joins TRBV9 to TRBJ2-5, with D possibly TRBD2 on 7 matching bases. Germline CDR1 and CDR2: SGDLS and YYNGEE. Trimming took off 4 bases at V and 2 bases at J, with 12 bases between the two ends. The CDR3 loop spans 14 amino acids.